The TCR beta chain under discussion was sequenced for a study of PD-1 blockade in mismatch repair-deficient tumors. Study background: Patients had around 11 mismatch repair-deficient cancer types and were previously treated and progressing.

The CDR3 loop spans 15 amino acids. Germline CDR1 KGHSH, CDR2 LQKENI. J was trimmed by 3 bases and V by 1 base; bases with no gene match: 2. Note on this clone: Its specificity is unknown.

Study findings and constraints: Tumor-resident clones, often absent from pretreatment blood, expanded after pembrolizumab and then contracted.

TCRdb's table, derived via immunoSEQ multiplex PCR, lists solely in-frame clones and lacks some. The sample holds about 40,000 clones; about 76% are singletons and the top ten take 22%. The clonotype comes from an adult with mismatch repair-deficient cancer. The starting material was peripheral blood, obtained 4 weeks after starting pembrolizumab. J is TRBJ2-2 and V is TRBV18; 7 positions agree with TRBD1. The CDR3 nucleotides are TGTGCCAGCTCACCACTTCAGGGGGACACCGGGGAGCTGTTTTTT. The encoded protein is CASSPLQGDTGELFF.